The rows below give T cell receptor beta chains drawn from one sample of a study of shared clonotypes between healthy human individuals. Only in-frame clones appear in the TCRdb table, and some are missing; sequencing was by immunoSEQ multiplex PCR. The sample has roughly 1,000,000 clones; 70% to 80% are singletons. The sample comprised memory CD4+ T cells from PBMCs. All receptors come from a man aged 18 to 30 in good health. Some clones in this sample may be carry-over from other donors' samples. Both conserved end residues are trimmed from each CDR3. Fields, in order: D gene, V gene, CDR3 protein. The D gene is left open where the match is weak.

>-|TRBV10-3
ASRGTVGQPQH
>TRBD1|TRBV5-8
ASSYYRDSTLAKNIQY
>-|TRBV9
ASSASGRTEAF
>TRBD1|TRBV28
ASDKGRDRGGEQF
>-|TRBV10-3
AISESLQAGVNSPLH
>-|TRBV6-1
ASSEEVWNTIY
>TRBD2|TRBV5-4
ASSGTSGSEQF
>-|TRBV30
AYEEGPGGANVLT
>TRBD2|TRBV13
ASSLDGGDGETQY
>-|TRBV29-1
SVGAGTATDTQC
>-|TRBV5-6
ASSLFPGLNNEQF
>-|TRBV14
ASSQRQGSYNEQF
>-|TRBV27
ASSLGGGYGYT
>-|TRBV4-1
ASSQAGSNIQY
>-|TRBV6-5
ATLLSMKAF
>-|TRBV19
ASSIRGVGLVQY
>-|TRBV9
ASSVGLNTQY
>TRBD1|TRBV2
ASSVKGAPEAF
>TRBD2|TRBV5-1
ASSPQGLLAGPADTQY
>-|TRBV5-4
ASSLVDTEAF
>TRBD1|TRBV7-9
ASSLLGTGGEKLF
>-|TRBV10-3
AISESGSITEAF
>TRBD1|TRBV11-1
ASSPTGQNTGELF
>-|TRBV4-1
ASSRTTSSYEQY
>-|TRBV6-1
ASGPYSGANVLT
>-|TRBV5-1
ASSWDSRYEQY
>TRBD1|TRBV11-3
ASSPGQERDTQY
>TRBD2|TRBV29-1
SVESSGRIYEQY
>TRBD2|TRBV10-1
ASSESGGALKDTQY
>TRBD1|TRBV6-5
ASSIGQGGRNEQF
>-|TRBV10-3
AISESGGNGQPQH
>-|TRBV30
AWAARRSSYEQY
>TRBD1|TRBV6-6
ASSRPGQGSHEQY
>-|TRBV30
AWNENTGELF
>TRBD1|TRBV27
ASRARGDTQY
>-|TRBV6-1
ASGSQETQY
>TRBD1|TRBV6-6
ASSTGVGNIQY
>TRBD1|TRBV7-9
ASKVLGQGMENIQY
>-|TRBV11-1
ASSYVTGSETQY
>-|TRBV25-1
ASSGDSGSTEAF
>TRBD2|TRBV5-4
ASSTPLAGGTDTQY
>-|TRBV11-2
ASSLGEAGTQY
>TRBD2|TRBV28
ASSSPGTSGRGSYEQY
>-|TRBV10-3
AISDRGGIYGYT
>-|TRBV7-2
ASSLGGAANTGELF
>-|TRBV4-1
ASSQDWQYYNEQF
>-|TRBV29-1
SVAGAPGDTQY